This TCR beta chain was observed in a study of T cells after posttransplantation cyclophosphamide. Study results and limitations: Skin or GI-infiltrating T cells shared few TRB sequences with blood.

Comment on this clone: The antigen is not known.

The CDR3 totals 15 residues. In germline, CDR1 is LGHNA, CDR2 YSLEER. Trimming removed 4 bases at V and 4 bases at J, with 14 bases between. Method: immunoSEQ multiplex PCR; TCRdb's copy keeps in-frame clones and lacks some. In the table there are about 50,000 clones, 94% of which are singletons. The chain carries TRBV4-3 and TRBJ1-3; possible D gene TRBD1, 5 bases. Sequencing was done on a sample of PBMCs. This TCR came from a woman aged 30 to 39 in good health and a related stem cell transplant donor. For the CDR3, the DNA is TGCGCCAGCAGCCCACAGGTTACTCTGGGAAACACCATATATTTT. Protein product: CASSPQVTLGNTIYF.